The source of this T cell receptor beta chain is a study of response to subunit inactivated influenza vaccine. Study-wide findings and caveats: Researchers suggested that each seasonal influenza vaccination recruits few new T cells.

In the case of this clonotype: What it binds is not known.

A single record per CDR3 protein comes from TCRdb applying MiXCR to the RT-PCR reads. The table shows under 750,000 distinct CDR3 sequences, with 12% occurring only once. The CDR3 loop spans 19 amino acids. This specimen was PBMCs from blood, taken on the day of vaccination. This clonotype originated in a man aged 45 to 65 who received an inactivated influenza vaccine. V is TRBV21-1 and J is TRBJ2-7; TRBD1, the table's D call, lacks a check against the DNA. TRBV21-1 is a pseudogene locus. Here the CDR3 DNA reads TGTGCCAGCAGCAAAGCGCTTTTCGGGGTTAGTGCGACAGGGTACGAGCAGTACTTC. Protein sequence: CASSKALFGVSATGYEQYF.